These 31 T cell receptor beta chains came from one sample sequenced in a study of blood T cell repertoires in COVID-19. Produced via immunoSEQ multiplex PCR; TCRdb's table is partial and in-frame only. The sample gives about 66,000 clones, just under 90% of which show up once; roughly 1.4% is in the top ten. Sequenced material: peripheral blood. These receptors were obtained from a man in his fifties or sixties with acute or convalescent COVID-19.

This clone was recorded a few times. CDR3 sequence reads: CATSRERLAGTQETQYF. The CDR3 DNA reads as TGTGCCACCAGCAGAGAGCGACTAGCGGGGACCCAAGAGACCCAGTACTTC. V is TRBV15 and J is TRBJ2-5, with TRBD2 matching 11 bases. V lost 0 bases, J lost 1 base, and 4 bases stayed unmatched. Germline V lookup: CDR1 LNHNV, CDR2 YYDKDF (reference sequence). The CDR3 spans 17 residues.

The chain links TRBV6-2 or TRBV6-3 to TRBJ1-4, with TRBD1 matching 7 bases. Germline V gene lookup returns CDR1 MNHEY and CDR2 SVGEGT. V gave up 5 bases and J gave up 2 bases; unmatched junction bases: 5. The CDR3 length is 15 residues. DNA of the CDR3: TGTGCCAGCAGTAGACAGGGTCGGACTAATGAAAAACTGTTTTTT. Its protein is CASSRQGRTNEKLFF.

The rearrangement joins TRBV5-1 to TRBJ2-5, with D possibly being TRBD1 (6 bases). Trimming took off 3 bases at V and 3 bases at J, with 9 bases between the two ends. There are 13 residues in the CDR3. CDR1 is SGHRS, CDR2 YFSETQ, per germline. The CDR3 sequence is CASSWTEEETQYF. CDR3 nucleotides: TGCGCCAGCAGCTGGACAGAAGAAGAGACCCAGTACTTC.

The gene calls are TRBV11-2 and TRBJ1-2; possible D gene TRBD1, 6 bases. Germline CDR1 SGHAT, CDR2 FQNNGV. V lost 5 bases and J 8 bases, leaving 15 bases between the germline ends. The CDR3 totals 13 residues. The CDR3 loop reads CASSPDRFEGYTF. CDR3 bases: TGTGCCAGCAGCCCCGACAGGTTTGAGGGCTACACCTTC.

The CDR3: CASSLAPGQGNSPLHF. The CDR3 nucleotides are TGTGCCAGCAGCTTGGCTCCGGGACAGGGGAATTCACCCCTCCACTTT. The chain is built from TRBV13 and TRBJ1-6, with 10 bases lining up with TRBD1. The CDR3 has 16 residues. J gave up 7 bases and V 3 bases, and 6 bases lay outside the gene matches. The V gene's germline CDR1 is PRHDT and CDR2 FYEKMQ (reference sequence).

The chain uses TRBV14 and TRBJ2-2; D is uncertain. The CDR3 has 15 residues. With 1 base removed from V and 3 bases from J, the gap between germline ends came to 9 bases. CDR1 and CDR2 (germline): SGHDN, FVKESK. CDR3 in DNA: TGTGCCAGCAGCCAAGTCAACGGGTACACCGGGGAGCTGTTTTTT. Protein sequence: CASSQVNGYTGELFF.

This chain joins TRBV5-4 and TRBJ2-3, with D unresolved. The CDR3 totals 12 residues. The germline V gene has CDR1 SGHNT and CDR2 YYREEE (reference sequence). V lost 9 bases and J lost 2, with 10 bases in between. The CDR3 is CATSLDTDTQYF. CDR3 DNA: TGTGCCACCTCCTTAGACACAGATACGCAGTATTTT.

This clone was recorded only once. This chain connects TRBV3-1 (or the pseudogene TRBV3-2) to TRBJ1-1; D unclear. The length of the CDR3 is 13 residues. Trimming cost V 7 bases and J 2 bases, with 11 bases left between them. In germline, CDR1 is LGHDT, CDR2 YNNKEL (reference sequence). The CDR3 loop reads CASTLLGNTEAFF. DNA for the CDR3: TGTGCCAGCACCCTCCTAGGAAACACTGAAGCTTTCTTT.

CDR3 region: CASNPGTRGTEAFF. CDR3 bases: TGTGCCAGTAACCCCGGTACAAGGGGGACTGAAGCTTTCTTT. This chain uses TRBV19 with TRBJ1-1; tentatively, D is TRBD1 (6 bases). Per the germline V gene, CDR1 is LNHDA and CDR2 is SQIVND (reference sequence). The V gene lost 7 bases and the J gene lost 5 bases, with 17 bases spanning the gap. There are 14 residues in the CDR3.

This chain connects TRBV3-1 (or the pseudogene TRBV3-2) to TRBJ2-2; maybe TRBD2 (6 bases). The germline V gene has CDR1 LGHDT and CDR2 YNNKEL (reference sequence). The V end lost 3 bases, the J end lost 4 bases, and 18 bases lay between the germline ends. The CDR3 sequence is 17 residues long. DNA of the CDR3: TGTGCCAGCAGCCACGCGGGACCCCTAGGGAGCACCGGGGAGCTGTTTTTT. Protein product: CASSHAGPLGSTGELFF.

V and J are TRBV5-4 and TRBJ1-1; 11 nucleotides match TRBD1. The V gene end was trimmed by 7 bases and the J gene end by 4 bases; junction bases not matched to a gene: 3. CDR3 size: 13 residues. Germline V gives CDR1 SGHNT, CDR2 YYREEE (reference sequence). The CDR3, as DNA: TGTGCCAGCGTGGGACAGGGGGGCACTGAAGCTTTCTTT. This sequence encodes CASVGQGGTEAFF.

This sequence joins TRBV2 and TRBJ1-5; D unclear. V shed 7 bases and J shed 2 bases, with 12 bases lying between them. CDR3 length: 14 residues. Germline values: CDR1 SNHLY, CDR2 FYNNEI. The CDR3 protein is CASKSTGGNQPQHF. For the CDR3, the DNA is TGTGCCAGCAAGAGCACCGGGGGCAATCAGCCCCAGCATTTT.

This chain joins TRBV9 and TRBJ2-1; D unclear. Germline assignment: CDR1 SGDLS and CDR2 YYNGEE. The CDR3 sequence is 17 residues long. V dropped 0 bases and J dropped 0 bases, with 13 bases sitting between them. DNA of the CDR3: TGTGCCAGCAGCGTAGCTCCAGCAGGAAGCTCCTACAATGAGCAGTTCTTC. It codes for CASSVAPAGSSYNEQFF.

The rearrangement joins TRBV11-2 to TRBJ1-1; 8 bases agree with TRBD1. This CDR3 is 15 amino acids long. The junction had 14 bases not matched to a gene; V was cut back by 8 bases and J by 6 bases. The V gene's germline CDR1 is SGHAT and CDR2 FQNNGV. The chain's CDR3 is CASHLLRGLESEAFF. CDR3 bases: TGTGCCAGCCACCTTCTCAGGGGGCTTGAATCTGAAGCTTTCTTT.

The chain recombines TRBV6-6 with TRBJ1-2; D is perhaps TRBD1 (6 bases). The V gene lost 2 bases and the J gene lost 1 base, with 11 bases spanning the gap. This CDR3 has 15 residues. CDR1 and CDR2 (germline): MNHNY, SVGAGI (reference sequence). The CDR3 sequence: CASSYLGAGNYGYTF. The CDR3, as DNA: TGTGCCAGCAGTTACCTGGGGGCTGGTAACTATGGCTACACCTTC.

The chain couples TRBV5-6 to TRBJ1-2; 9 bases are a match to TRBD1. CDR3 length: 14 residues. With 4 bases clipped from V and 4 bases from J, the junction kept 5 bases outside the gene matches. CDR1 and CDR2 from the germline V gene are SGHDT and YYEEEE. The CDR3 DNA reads TGTGCCAGCAGCCTGGGGGACAGGGTCTATGGCTACACCTTC. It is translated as CASSLGDRVYGYTF.

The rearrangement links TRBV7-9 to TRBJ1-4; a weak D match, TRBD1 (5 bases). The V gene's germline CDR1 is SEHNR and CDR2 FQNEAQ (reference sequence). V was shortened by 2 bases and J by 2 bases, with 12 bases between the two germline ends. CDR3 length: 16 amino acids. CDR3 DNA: TGTGCCAGCAGCTTATGGGGCGGTGGGACTAATGAAAAACTGTTTTTT. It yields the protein CASSLWGGGTNEKLFF.

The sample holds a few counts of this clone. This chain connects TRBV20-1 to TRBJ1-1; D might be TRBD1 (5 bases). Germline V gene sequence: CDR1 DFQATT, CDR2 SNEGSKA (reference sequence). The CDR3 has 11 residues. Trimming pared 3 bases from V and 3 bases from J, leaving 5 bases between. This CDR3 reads CSASRDTEAFF. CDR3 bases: TGCAGTGCTAGCAGGGACACTGAAGCTTTCTTT.

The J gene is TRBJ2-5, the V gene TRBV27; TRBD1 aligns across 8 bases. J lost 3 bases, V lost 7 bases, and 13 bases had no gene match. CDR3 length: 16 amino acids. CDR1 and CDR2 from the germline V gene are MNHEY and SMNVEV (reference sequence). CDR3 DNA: TGTGCCAGCACCCCCCTCCGGACAGGGTCCGAAGAGACCCAGTACTTC. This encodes CASTPLRTGSEETQYF.

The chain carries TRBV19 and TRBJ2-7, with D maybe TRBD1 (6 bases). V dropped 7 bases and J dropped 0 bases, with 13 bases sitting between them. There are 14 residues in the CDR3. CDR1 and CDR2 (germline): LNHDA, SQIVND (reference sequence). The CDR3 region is CASTDRPSSYEQYF. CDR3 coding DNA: TGTGCCAGTACGGACAGACCGAGCTCCTACGAGCAGTACTTC.

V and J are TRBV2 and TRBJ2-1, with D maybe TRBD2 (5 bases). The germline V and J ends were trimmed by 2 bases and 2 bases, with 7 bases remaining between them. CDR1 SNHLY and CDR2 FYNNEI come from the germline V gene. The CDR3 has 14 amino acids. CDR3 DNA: TGTGCCAGCAGTGAACAGCGGCCCTACAATGAGCAGTTCTTC. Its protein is CASSEQRPYNEQFF.

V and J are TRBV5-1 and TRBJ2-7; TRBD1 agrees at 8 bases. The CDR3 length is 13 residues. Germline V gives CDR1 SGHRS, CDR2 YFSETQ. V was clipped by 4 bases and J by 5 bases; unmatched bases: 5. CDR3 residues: CASSPGQADEQYF. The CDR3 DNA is TGCGCCAGCAGCCCGGGACAGGCAGACGAGCAGTACTTC.

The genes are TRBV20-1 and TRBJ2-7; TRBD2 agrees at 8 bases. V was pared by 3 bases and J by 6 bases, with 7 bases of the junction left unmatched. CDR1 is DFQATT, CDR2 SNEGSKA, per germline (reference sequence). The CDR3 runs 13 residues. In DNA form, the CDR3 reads TGCAGTGCTAGTCGGAAGCGGGGGTCCGAGCAGTACTTC. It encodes CSASRKRGSEQYF.

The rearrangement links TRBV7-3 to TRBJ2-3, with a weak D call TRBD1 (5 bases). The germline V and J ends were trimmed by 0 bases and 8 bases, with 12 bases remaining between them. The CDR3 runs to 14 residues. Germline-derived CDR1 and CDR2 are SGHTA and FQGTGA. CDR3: CASSLTSWGATQYF. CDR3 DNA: TGTGCCAGCAGCTTAACTTCTTGGGGCGCTACGCAGTATTTT.

The CDR3 DNA sequence: TGTGCCAGCAGCTCCGCAGGGGCAACTAATGAAAAACTGTTTTTT. Amino acids: CASSSAGATNEKLFF. This chain uses TRBV7-9 with TRBJ1-4, with D possibly being TRBD1 (6 bases). The CDR3 spans 15 residues. Germline V gene sequence: CDR1 SEHNR, CDR2 FQNEAQ (reference sequence). Trimming pared 4 bases from V and 0 bases from J, leaving 9 bases between.

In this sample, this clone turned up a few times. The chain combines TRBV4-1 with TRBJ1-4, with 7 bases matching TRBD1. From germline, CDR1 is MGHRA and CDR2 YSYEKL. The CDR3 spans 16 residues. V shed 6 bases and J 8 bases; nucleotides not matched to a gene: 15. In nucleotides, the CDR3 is TGCGCCAGCAGGCAAAGCGGGCCAGGGGGATCCGAAAAACTGTTTTTT. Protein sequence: CASRQSGPGGSEKLFF.

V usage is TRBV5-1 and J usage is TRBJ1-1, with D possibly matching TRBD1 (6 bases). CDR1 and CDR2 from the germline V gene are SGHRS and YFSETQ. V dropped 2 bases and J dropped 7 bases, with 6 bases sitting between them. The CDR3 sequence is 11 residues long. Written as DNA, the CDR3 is TGCGCCAGCAGCTTACAGGGTGAAGCTTTCTTT. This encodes CASSLQGEAFF.

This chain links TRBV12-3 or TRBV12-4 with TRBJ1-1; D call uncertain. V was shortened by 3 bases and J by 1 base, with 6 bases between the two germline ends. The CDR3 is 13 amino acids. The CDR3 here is CASSFEGNTEAFF. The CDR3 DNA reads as TGTGCCAGCAGTTTCGAGGGGAACACTGAAGCTTTCTTT.

CDR3 amino acids: CASSLSLQGQAQLYGYTF. The CDR3, as DNA: TGTGCCAGCAGCTTATCCCTACAAGGCCAGGCTCAGCTCTATGGCTACACCTTC. The chain employs TRBV7-3 and TRBJ1-2, with D unresolved. The CDR3 runs 18 residues. Trimming left V 2 bases short and J 4 bases short, with 23 bases between. Germline V CDR1 and CDR2: SGHTA, FQGTGA.

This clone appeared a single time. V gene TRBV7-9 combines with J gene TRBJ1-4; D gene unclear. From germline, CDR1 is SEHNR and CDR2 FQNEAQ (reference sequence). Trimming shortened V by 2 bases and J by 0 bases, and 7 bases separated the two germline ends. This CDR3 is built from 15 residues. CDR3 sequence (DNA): TGTGCCAGCAGCTTATGGGCAGCAACTAATGAAAAACTGTTTTTT. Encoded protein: CASSLWAATNEKLFF.

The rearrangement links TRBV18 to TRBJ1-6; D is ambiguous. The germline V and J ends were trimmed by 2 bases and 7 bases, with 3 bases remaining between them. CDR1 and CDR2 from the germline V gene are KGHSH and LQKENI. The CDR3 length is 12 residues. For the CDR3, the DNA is TGTGCCAGCTCACCAGCGAATTCACCCCTCCACTTT. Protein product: CASSPANSPLHF.